A selection of T cell receptor beta chains follows, all from one sample in a study of CD4 T cell repertoires in COVID-19. Measured with immunoSEQ multiplex PCR; TCRdb has only the in-frame clones, and not every one. The sample lists more than 65,000 clones, around four fifths occurring once. The sequenced sample was CD4+ T cells from peripheral blood, obtained after recovery from COVID-19. These receptors originate from a human donor who had COVID-19. CDR3s include the opening cysteine and the closing phenylalanine or tryptophan. The D gene is left open where the match is weak. Not every row has a clone size; where given, it reads once, few, many or a size class.

. . TRBJ2-2 TRBV30 CAWRYTGELFF TGTGCCTGGAGGTACACCGGGGAGCTGTTTTTT
. TRBD2 TRBJ2-3 TRBV5-4 CASSYTSGRALDTDTQYF TGTGCCAGCAGCTATACTAGCGGGAGGGCCCTCGACACAGATACGCAGTATTTT
once . TRBJ2-2 TRBV5-1 CASSLGTWGTGELFF TGCGCCAGCAGCTTGGGTACCTGGGGCACCGGGGAGCTGTTTTTT
. . TRBJ2-1 TRBV4-1 CASSPQTRSGEQFF TGCGCCAGCAGCCCCCAGACTAGGTCAGGTGAGCAGTTCTTC
few . TRBJ2-1 TRBV6-5 CASKEALSYNEQFF TGTGCCAGCAAAGAGGCGTTATCCTACAATGAGCAGTTCTTC
. TRBD1 TRBJ2-5 TRBV14 CASSRNRGETQYF TGTGCCAGCAGCCGAAACAGGGGTGAGACCCAGTACTTC
. TRBD2 TRBJ2-7 TRBV7-9 CASSLAPLAGGNEQYF TGTGCCAGCAGCTTAGCGCCCCTAGCGGGAGGGAACGAGCAGTACTTC
few . TRBJ1-2 TRBV28 CASYNRIYGYTF TGTGCCAGCTACAACAGGATCTATGGCTACACCTTC
. TRBD2 TRBJ2-4 TRBV5-6 CASSLALGREEYF TGTGCCAGCAGCTTGGCCTTAGGGCGGGAGGAGTACTTC
. TRBD1 TRBJ2-7 TRBV6-6 CASNRASTGDEQYF TGTGCCAGCAATAGAGCATCGACAGGGGACGAGCAGTACTTC
. . TRBJ2-2 TRBV2 CASKPSEGTGELFF TGTGCCAGCAAACCATCGGAGGGCACCGGGGAGCTGTTTTTT
. . TRBJ2-3 TRBV3-1/TRBV3-2 CASSYRDTQYF TGTGCCAGCAGCTACAGAGATACGCAGTATTTT
. . TRBJ1-3 TRBV12-3/TRBV12-4 CASSGGSGNTIYF TGTGCCAGCAGCGGGGGCTCTGGAAACACCATATATTTT
. TRBD1 TRBJ2-7 TRBV11-2 CASSRLGGPVEEQYF TGTGCCAGCAGCCGTTTAGGGGGCCCAGTGGAGGAGCAGTACTTC